This T cell receptor beta chain was retrieved from a study of T cells in Graves' hyperthyroidism and ophthalmopathy. Per germline, CDR1 KGHSH and CDR2 LQKENI. The V gene end was trimmed by 2 bases and the J gene end by 3 bases; junction bases not matched to a gene: 6. The CDR3 is 15 amino acids. TCR beta CDR3 regions were amplified from RNA transcripts. The HTBI primer set was used in a first-round RT-PCR of the TCR CDR3. Using its own MiXCR run on the multiplex PCR reads, TCRdb lists one record per CDR3 protein. The sample lists under 250,000 distinct CDR3 sequences, around 17% occurring once. This clonotype was counted at least ten times.

This sequence joins TRBV18 and TRBJ2-7, with 8 bases lining up with TRBD1. This receptor was obtained from a woman between 50 and 59 years old with Graves' hyperthyroidism. The specimen was blood. Written as DNA, the CDR3 is TGTGCCAGCTCACCAGCTGGACAGGGTTACTACGAGCAGTACTTC. This translates into CASSPAGQGYYEQYF.